These T cell receptor beta chains were read from a single sample in a study of T-cell memory formation after mild COVID-19. TCRdb used MiXCR to reprocess the 5' RACE reads, holding one entry per CDR3 protein. Found here are 450,000 or so distinct CDR3 sequences, 20% to 25% of them singletons; the top ten hold around an eighth. The sequenced material came from PBMCs or a T cell subset sorted from them (not recorded which). Receptors originate from an adult woman who had mild COVID-19 (a few samples of this study predate the infection). Cell type and time point are not known. Both conserved end residues are part of each CDR3. The D gene is left open where the match is weak. Rows may omit the clone size; those that give it use once, few, many or a size class.

clone size	V gene	J gene	D gene	CDR3 DNA	CDR3 protein
NA	TRBV7-6	TRBJ2-3	TRBD1	TGTGCCAGCAGCGCCTGGGACAGGGGAACCACAGATACGCAGTATTTT	CASSAWDRGTTDTQYF
NA	TRBV4-2	TRBJ2-2	TRBD2	TGTGCCAGCAATAGTCAAGCGGGAGAGACCGGGGAGCTGTTTTTT	CASNSQAGETGELFF
few	TRBV12-3/TRBV12-4	TRBJ2-2	NA	TGTGCCAGCACCCCTGGAAGGAGGTTGACCGGGGAGCTGTTTTTT	CASTPGRRLTGELFF
few	TRBV12-3/TRBV12-4	TRBJ2-1	TRBD1	TGTGCCAGCACCCTAATCAGGGGGTTCGGCAATGAGCAGTTCTTC	CASTLIRGFGNEQFF
few	TRBV3-1	TRBJ2-3	TRBD2	TGTGCCAGCAGCCTGGTGGGACTAGCGGGGGGACCACACACAGATACGCAGTATTTT	CASSLVGLAGGPHTDTQYF
NA	TRBV5-1	TRBJ2-2	NA	TGCGCCAGCACCCCGCAGCCGAACACCGTGGAGCTGTTTTTT	CASTPQPNTVELFF
NA	TRBV4-1	TRBJ1-5	NA	TGCGCCAGCAGCCAAGTGTGGGGGGGTCAGCCCCAGCATTTT	CASSQVWGGQPQHF
NA	TRBV4-3	TRBJ2-3	TRBD2	TGCGCCAGCAGCCAAGGCTCCGGGACTAGCGGAAGCACAGATACGCAGTATTTT	CASSQGSGTSGSTDTQYF
many	TRBV7-9	TRBJ2-7	NA	TGTGCCAGCAGCTTAGGGTCCAGCTCCTACGAGCAGTACTTC	CASSLGSSSYEQYF
once	TRBV7-9	TRBJ2-7	NA	TGTGCCAGCAGCTTAGCCTCGAATAAGAACGAGCAGTACTTC	CASSLASNKNEQYF
NA	TRBV4-3	TRBJ2-1	TRBD1	TGCGCCAGCAGCCGAGGACAGGGGGACTACAATGAGCAGTTCTTC	CASSRGQGDYNEQFF
NA	TRBV20-1	TRBJ2-6	NA	TGCAGTGCTTCTGAGAACTCTGGGGCCAACGTCCTGACTTTC	CSASENSGANVLTF
once	TRBV30	TRBJ2-1	NA	TGTGCCTGGAGACCTAGTTACTACAATGAGCAGTTCTTC	CAWRPSYYNEQFF
NA	TRBV20-1	TRBJ2-7	NA	TGCAGTGCTAGTCGGCGGGGGCTCCCATACGAGCAGTACTTC	CSASRRGLPYEQYF
few	TRBV5-1	TRBJ1-1	NA	TGCGCCAGCAGCTTGGGTGACTATGAAGCTTTCTTT	CASSLGDYEAFF
NA	TRBV10-3	TRBJ2-3	NA	TGTGCCATCAGGCCGCAGGGCACAGATACGCAGTATTTT	CAIRPQGTDTQYF
many	TRBV20-1	TRBJ2-7	NA	TGCAGTGCCACAGGGTATAAGGACGAGCAGTACTTC	CSATGYKDEQYF
once	TRBV24-1	TRBJ2-3	TRBD2	TGTGCCACCAGTACCGGGGGGGATACGCAGTATTTT	CATSTGGDTQYF
NA	TRBV5-1	TRBJ2-1	NA	TGCGCCAGCAGCTTTAGGGCCCTGGGGTTTGGCAATGAGCAGTTCTTC	CASSFRALGFGNEQFF
NA	TRBV2	TRBJ2-5	TRBD2	TGTGCCAGCAGGGAGGGACTAGGTAGCCGAGAGACCCAGTACTTC	CASREGLGSRETQYF
NA	TRBV7-2	TRBJ1-1	NA	TGTGCCAGCAGCCCGGAGCTAGACACTGAAGCTTTCTTT	CASSPELDTEAFF
few	TRBV7-9	TRBJ1-1	NA	TGTGCCAGCAGCTTAGCGGTGACAAAGAACACTGAAGCTTTCTTT	CASSLAVTKNTEAFF
NA	TRBV5-1	TRBJ2-1	NA	TGCGCCAGCAGTTCCCCCTGGCCCGAAGCGGGTGAGCAGTTCTTC	CASSSPWPEAGEQFF
NA	TRBV6-6	TRBJ2-1	TRBD1	TGTGCCAGCAGTCGGGACAGTAGGGATGAGCAGTTCTTC	CASSRDSRDEQFF
NA	TRBV7-9	TRBJ1-2	TRBD1	TGTGCCAGCAGCTTATTCGGAGACCGGGACAGAAACTATGGCTACACCTTC	CASSLFGDRDRNYGYTF
many	TRBV7-9	TRBJ2-1	TRBD2	TGTGCCAGCAGCCCTCGAACCAGCGGGGCTTACAATGAGCAGTTCTTC	CASSPRTSGAYNEQFF
few	TRBV7-9	TRBJ1-5	TRBD1	TGTGCCAGCAGCGACGGGACAGTCATCAATCAGCCCCAGCATTTT	CASSDGTVINQPQHF
NA	TRBV10-3	TRBJ2-7	NA	TGTGCCATCGGGGGTAGCTACGAGCAGTACTTC	CAIGGSYEQYF
NA	TRBV4-1	TRBJ1-1	NA	TGCGCCAGCAGCCAACGCGGGGCCGTTTGGGTCGGCGCTGAAGCTTTCTTT	CASSQRGAVWVGAEAFF
NA	TRBV7-9	TRBJ2-3	NA	TGTGCCAGCAGCTTGCTGGGACCAGATACGCAGTATTTT	CASSLLGPDTQYF
few	TRBV19	TRBJ1-1	NA	TGTGCCAGTAGTATAGGTGTCCTGAACACTGAAGCTTTCTTT	CASSIGVLNTEAFF
NA	TRBV10-3	TRBJ2-7	NA	TGTGCCATCAGTGAAACAGCATCCTACGAGCAGTACTTC	CAISETASYEQYF
NA	TRBV12-3/TRBV12-4	TRBJ1-2	NA	TGTGCCAGCAGTTTGGGCGGAGAGCCTAACTATGGCTACACCTTC	CASSLGGEPNYGYTF
NA	TRBV6-4	TRBJ2-3	TRBD2	TGTGCCAGCAGTCCGACTAGCGGGACTGGGACAGATACGCAGTATTTT	CASSPTSGTGTDTQYF
few	TRBV5-8	TRBJ1-1	NA	TGTGCCAGCAGCCCCAAGACAGGGAACACTGAAGCTTTCTTT	CASSPKTGNTEAFF
NA	TRBV4-2	TRBJ1-2	TRBD1	TGTGCCGGCAGCCAAGGGGGACAGGGGGTACTTGGCTACACCTTC	CAGSQGGQGVLGYTF
NA	TRBV11-2	TRBJ2-1	TRBD2	TGTGCCAGCAGCCCGAGGGATACTAGCGGACATCGCTCCTACAATGAGCAGTTCTTC	CASSPRDTSGHRSYNEQFF
NA	TRBV20-1	TRBJ2-5	TRBD2	TGCAGTGCTTCTCGGACTAGCGGGAGGGCTAGGGAGACCCAGTACTTC	CSASRTSGRARETQYF
many	TRBV12-3/TRBV12-4	TRBJ1-5	NA	TGTGCCAGCAGTTTATCCCACGGGGGCATGAATCAGCCCCAGCATTTT	CASSLSHGGMNQPQHF
few	TRBV5-1	TRBJ2-5	TRBD1	TGCGCCAGCAGCTTGCTGAGGGACAGTGGCCAAGAGACCCAGTACTTC	CASSLLRDSGQETQYF
NA	TRBV29-1	TRBJ1-1	TRBD1	TGCAGCGTTGACCCATCCCAGGGGGCTTGGGACACTGAAGCTTTCTTT	CSVDPSQGAWDTEAFF
NA	TRBV6-6	TRBJ1-5	NA	TGTGCCAGCAGGTCGGGAGGCTATAGCAATCAGCCCCAGCATTTT	CASRSGGYSNQPQHF
NA	TRBV5-6	TRBJ2-3	TRBD1	TGTGCCAGCAGCCACTCGTGGCGGGACAGGGGCGCAGATACGCAGTATTTT	CASSHSWRDRGADTQYF
NA	TRBV5-4	TRBJ1-5	NA	TGTGCCAGCAGCTTGGGAGGGGCCACGGATCAGCCCCAGCATTTT	CASSLGGATDQPQHF
few	TRBV12-5	TRBJ2-5	NA	TGTGCTAGTGGTTTGAAGGGGGTCACTCGGGAGACCCAGTACTTC	CASGLKGVTRETQYF
few	TRBV24-1	TRBJ2-1	TRBD2	TGTGCCACCAGTGAAGGGAGAGCGGGAGGGGAGTTCTTC	CATSEGRAGGEFF
few	TRBV4-1	TRBJ2-7	NA	TGCGCCAGCAGCCAAGAAGGCGGGGACCTTAGCTCCTACGAGCAGTACTTC	CASSQEGGDLSSYEQYF
few	TRBV7-2	TRBJ2-3	TRBD2	TGTGCCAGCAGCTGGGGGGGGAGCGGGATCACAGATACGCAGTATTTT	CASSWGGSGITDTQYF
NA	TRBV20-1	TRBJ2-3	NA	TGCAGTGCTAGACGAGTCGGTTGGGAGGACAGCACAGATACGCAGTATTTT	CSARRVGWEDSTDTQYF
NA	TRBV3-1	TRBJ1-5	NA	TGTGCCAGCAGCCAAGGTGACCCGGGCAGCTTGGGTCGGAGCAATCAGCCCCAGCATTTT	CASSQGDPGSLGRSNQPQHF
NA	TRBV29-1	TRBJ1-1	NA	TGCAGCGTTGAGAGGACGGAGAACACTGAAGCTTTCTTT	CSVERTENTEAFF
NA	TRBV5-1	TRBJ1-1	NA	TGCGCCAGCAGCTTGGGCCCCGGACTTACAGGCACTGAAGCTTTCTTT	CASSLGPGLTGTEAFF
NA	TRBV2	TRBJ2-3	TRBD1	TGTGCCAGCAGGCGGGACAGGAGAAGCACAGATACGCAGTATTTT	CASRRDRRSTDTQYF
NA	TRBV5-1	TRBJ1-1	NA	TGCGCCAGCAGCTTGTGGGCACAGGGAGGAACTGAAGCTTTCTTT	CASSLWAQGGTEAFF
NA	TRBV3-1	TRBJ2-3	TRBD2	TGTGCCAGCAGCCCAATCTCTAGCGGGAGGACAGATACGCAGTATTTT	CASSPISSGRTDTQYF
NA	TRBV28	TRBJ1-1	NA	TGTGCCAGCAGTTTACAGGGTATCATGAACACTGAAGCTTTCTTT	CASSLQGIMNTEAFF
NA	TRBV15	TRBJ1-5	TRBD1	TGTGTCACCACCTCTGACAGGGGGTTCAATCAGCCCCAGCATTTT	CVTTSDRGFNQPQHF